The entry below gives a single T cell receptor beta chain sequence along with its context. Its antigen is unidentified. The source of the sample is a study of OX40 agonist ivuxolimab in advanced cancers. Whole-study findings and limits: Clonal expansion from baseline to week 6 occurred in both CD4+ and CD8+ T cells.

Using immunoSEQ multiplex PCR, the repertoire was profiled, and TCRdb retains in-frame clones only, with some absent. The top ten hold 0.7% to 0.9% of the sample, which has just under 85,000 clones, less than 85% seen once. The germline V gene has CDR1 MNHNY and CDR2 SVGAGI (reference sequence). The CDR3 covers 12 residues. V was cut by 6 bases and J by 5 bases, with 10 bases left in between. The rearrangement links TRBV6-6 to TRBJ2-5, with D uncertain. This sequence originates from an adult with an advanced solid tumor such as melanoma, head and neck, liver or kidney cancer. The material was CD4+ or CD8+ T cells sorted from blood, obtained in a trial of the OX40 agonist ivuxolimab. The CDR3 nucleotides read TGTGCCAGCAGCCCCACCGGGGAGACCCAGTACTTC. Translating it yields CASSPTGETQYF.